The 8 T cell receptor beta chains below all came from one sample that was sequenced in a study of blood T cells in healthy people across ages. Together with a sample-barcoded 5' primer, a J-beta primer mix was included in a second PCR lasting about 7 to 12 cycles. TCRdb analysed the 5' RACE reads with MiXCR anew, one entry per CDR3 protein. In the table there are roughly 800,000 distinct CDR3 sequences, 20% to 25% of which are singletons. These data also formed part of another study, on T cells of mothers and their children.

Input material: blood. The source is a boy aged 5-17 years in good health.

This clonotype appeared a few times. V gene TRBV29-1 combines with J gene TRBJ1-1; the D gene is possibly TRBD1 (5 bases). Germline V gene sequence: CDR1 SQVTM, CDR2 ANQGSEA. The V end was cut by 3 bases, the J end by 3 bases, with 11 bases between. The CDR3 has 13 residues. The CDR3 spells CSVEIARDTEAFF. The DNA for the CDR3 is TGCAGCGTTGAGATTGCCAGGGACACTGAAGCTTTCTTT. Supplemented by reference TRBV29-1 and TRBJ1-1, the full variable domain reads SAVISQKPSRDICQRGTSLTIQCQVDSQVTMMFWYRQQPGQSLTLIATANQGSEATYESGFVIDKFPISRPNLTFSTLTVSNMSPEDSSIYLCSVEIARDTEAFFGQGTRLTVV.

This clonotype was detected only a few times. V gene TRBV12-3 or TRBV12-4 combines with J gene TRBJ1-1; 10 bases map to TRBD1. The CDR3 runs 15 residues. V shed 7 bases and J 5 bases; nucleotides not matched to a gene: 10. In nucleotides, the CDR3 is TGTGCCAGCACCACCAACCGGGACAGGGGTACTGAAGCTTTCTTT. Translated, it gives CASTTNRDRGTEAFF.

The V call is TRBV21-1, the J call TRBJ2-5; the listed D gene, TRBD2, was not tested against the DNA. TRBV21-1 is a documented pseudogene. The CDR3 consists of 14 residues. The CDR3 DNA reads TGTGCCAGCAGTTTAAGCGGGAAGGAAGAGACCCAGTACTTC. This codes for CASSLSGKEETQYF.

This clonotype has a handful of counts. V is TRBV19 and J is TRBJ1-2; weak D call: TRBD1 (6 bases). CDR1 LNHDA and CDR2 SQIVND come from the germline V gene (reference sequence). V was cut by 7 bases and J by 0 bases, with 18 bases left in between. CDR3 length: 16 residues. In DNA form, the CDR3 reads TGTGCCAGTATGATTGGGGGGCAGAGAGCTAACTATGGCTACACCTTC. Residues: CASMIGGQRANYGYTF.

This clonotype came up a few times. The chain carries TRBV4-2 and TRBJ1-4, with 7 nucleotides matching TRBD1. The CDR3 sequence is 14 residues long. Germline assignment: CDR1 LGHNA and CDR2 YNFKEQ. V gave up 5 bases and J gave up 4 bases; unmatched junction bases: 4. The CDR3 reads CASSVGQDNEKLFF. CDR3 sequence (DNA): TGTGCCAGCAGCGTAGGACAGGATAATGAAAAACTGTTTTTT.

This chain connects TRBV6-5 to TRBJ2-5, with a weak D call TRBD2 (6 bases). The CDR3 has 13 residues. Trimming took off 2 bases at V and 13 bases at J, with 17 bases between the two ends. Germline assignment: CDR1 MNHEY and CDR2 SVGAGI. CDR3 nucleotides: TGTGCCAGCAGTTACCGGGACTCTGCTGTTCGGTACTTC. Encoded protein: CASSYRDSAVRYF.

This clonotype was counted only a few times. V usage is TRBV29-1 and J usage is TRBJ2-1; D remains unclear. There are 11 residues in the CDR3. The ends were cut back, 7 bases at V and 4 bases at J, with 8 bases in the middle. Per the germline V gene, CDR1 is SQVTM and CDR2 is ANQGSEA. CDR3 DNA sequence: TGCAGCGCCGTCGGTTACAATGAGCAGTTCTTC. Its translation: CSAVGYNEQFF.

This clonotype was detected only a few times. V usage is TRBV4-2 and J usage is TRBJ2-5; 7 bases are a match to TRBD2. Looked up from germline, CDR1 is LGHNA and CDR2 is YNFKEQ. This CDR3 contains 13 residues. V lost 8 bases, J lost 5 bases, and 8 bases stayed unmatched. The CDR3 protein is CASGGELLETQYF. CDR3 nucleotides: TGTGCCAGCGGGGGGGAGTTATTGGAGACCCAGTACTTC.